What follows are 21 T cell receptor beta chains derived from one specimen sequenced in a study of human T cells and chemical hapten exposure. TCRdb reanalysed the RACE reads using MiXCR and keeps one entry per CDR3 protein. The sample includes 150,000 to 200,000 distinct CDR3 sequences, approximately 14% of them seen just once. Time point defined: patch test 1, 2 weeks after DPC sensitization. Treatment described: therapeutic diphenylcyclopropenone sensitization with weekly scalp DPC. The sequencing used whole blood, collected in connection with sensitization to the hapten diphenylcyclopropenone (DPC). These receptors all come from a woman under 40 with alopecia areata. Some clones in this sample may be carry-over from other donors' samples.

The sample holds a few counts of this clonotype. The V call is TRBV28, the J call TRBJ1-2, with 7 bases fitting TRBD1. V gave up 6 bases and J gave up 0 bases; unmatched junction bases: 10. Germline V CDR1 and CDR2: MDHEN, SYDVKM. This CDR3 spans 16 amino acids. As DNA, the CDR3 is TGTGCCAGCAGCCATAGAGGGGACAGCACTAACTATGGCTACACCTTC. Its protein product is CASSHRGDSTNYGYTF.

The CDR3 coding sequence is TGTGCCAGCAAATGTTTCGAGCAGTACTTC. The encoded protein is CASKCFEQYF. The chain carries TRBV9 and TRBJ2-7; no firm D call. CDR1 and CDR2 from the germline V gene are SGDLS and YYNGEE. This CDR3 is 10 amino acids long. V lost 6 bases to trimming and J lost 6 bases, with 7 bases between them.

The chain couples TRBV6-6 to TRBJ2-5; tentatively, D is TRBD1 (6 bases). The germline gives CDR1 MNHNY, CDR2 SVGAGI (reference sequence). V lost 6 bases to trimming and J lost 5 bases, with 10 bases between them. The CDR3 length is 12 residues. The CDR3, as DNA: TGTGCCAGCAGCTACAGGGTGGAGACCCAGTACTTC. The encoded protein is CASSYRVETQYF.

V is TRBV11-3 and J is TRBJ1-2, with D perhaps matching TRBD1 (5 bases). The V end was cut by 5 bases, the J end by 3 bases, with 13 bases between. Per the germline V gene, CDR1 is SGHNT and CDR2 is YENEEA. This CDR3 region has 14 residues. The CDR3 DNA reads as TGTGCCAGCAGCCCACGCGGGGCCCACTATGGCTACACCTTC. Protein product: CASSPRGAHYGYTF.

This clonotype turned up a few times. This rearrangement joins TRBV2 to TRBJ2-3; 8 positions agree with TRBD1. Losses at the gene ends were 5 bases for V and 0 bases for J; bases not matched to a gene: 7. Germline CDR1 reads SNHLY; CDR2 reads FYNNEI. The CDR3 is 16 amino acids. CDR3 sequence (DNA): TGTGCCAGCAGTCCCGGGACAGGCCCTAGCACAGATACGCAGTATTTT. Translation gives CASSPGTGPSTDTQYF.

Here the CDR3 DNA reads TGCAGTGTTCAGTCCCACCTCACCGGGGAGCTGTTTTTT. Translating gives CSVQSHLTGELFF. This chain connects TRBV20-1 to TRBJ2-2; D is unclear. The CDR3 contains 13 residues. From germline, CDR1 is DFQATT and CDR2 SNEGSKA (reference sequence). V lost 7 bases and J 4 bases, leaving 13 bases between the germline ends.

This chain links TRBV24-1 with TRBJ2-5, with TRBD1 matching 7 bases. The trim removed 2 bases at V and 2 bases at J, leaving 4 bases unmatched. The CDR3 contains 15 residues. Germline V CDR1 and CDR2: KGHDR, SFDVKD. This chain's CDR3 is CATSDSTGSQETQYF. CDR3 sequence (DNA): TGTGCCACCAGTGATTCGACAGGGAGTCAAGAGACCCAGTACTTC.

This clonotype was found a few times. V usage is TRBV6-6 and J usage is TRBJ1-2, with D unresolved. CDR3 length: 13 amino acids. Germline lookup yields CDR1 MNHNY and CDR2 SVGAGI (reference sequence). Trimming shortened V by 2 bases and J by 4 bases, and 8 bases separated the two germline ends. The CDR3 DNA reads TGTGCCAGCAGTTACGTGGAGGGCTATGGCTACACCTTC. This sequence encodes CASSYVEGYGYTF.

This clonotype was seen a handful of times. J is TRBJ2-2 and V is TRBV5-5, with D unclear. Germline lookup yields CDR1 SGHKS and CDR2 YYEKEE (reference sequence). This CDR3 contains 15 residues. Deletions cut 2 bases from V and 1 base from J, with 9 bases between. CDR3 amino acids: CASSFNRENTGELFF. CDR3 coding DNA: TGTGCCAGCAGCTTTAACAGAGAGAACACCGGGGAGCTGTTTTTT.

V gene TRBV7-9 combines with J gene TRBJ2-1; D is possibly TRBD1 (6 bases). V was cut by 1 base and J by 6 bases, with 16 bases left in between. Germline CDR1 and CDR2: SEHNR and FQNEAQ (reference sequence). CDR3 size: 16 residues. The CDR3 DNA sequence: TGTGCCAGCAGCTTAGAAGCGGACAGCCGTGTCAATGAGCAGTTCTTC. It encodes CASSLEADSRVNEQFF.

This clonotype was recorded a few times. The chain has TRBV7-9 and TRBJ2-2, with D possibly matching TRBD1 (6 bases). The CDR3 contains 17 residues. Germline-derived CDR1 and CDR2 are SEHNR and FQNEAQ (reference sequence). The V end was cut by 7 bases, the J end by 0 bases, with 18 bases between. The CDR3 DNA reads TGTGCCAGCACCCGCGCTGGACAGACTACGAACACCGGGGAGCTGTTTTTT. Translation: CASTRAGQTTNTGELFF.

The genes are TRBV10-3 and TRBJ2-3; 7 positions match TRBD1. The germline V gene encodes CDR1 ENHRY and CDR2 SYGVKD. The V and J ends lost 7 bases and 2 bases, in that order; junction bases with no gene match: 12. The CDR3 loop spans 16 amino acids. CDR3 nucleotides: TGTGCCATCAATATCCGAGCAGGGGGAAACACAGATACGCAGTATTTT. Translated: CAINIRAGGNTDTQYF.

The chain employs TRBV10-3 and TRBJ2-1; TRBD2 matches at 9 bases. Germline lookup yields CDR1 ENHRY and CDR2 SYGVKD. CDR3 length equals 16 residues. V gave up 4 bases and J gave up 7 bases; unmatched junction bases: 11. The CDR3 loop reads CAISGFSGSSGNEQFF. The CDR3 nucleotides are TGTGCCATCAGTGGGTTTAGCGGGAGTTCGGGAAATGAGCAGTTCTTC.

The J gene is TRBJ2-7, the V gene TRBV18; D unresolved. The V end lost 2 bases, the J end lost 4 bases, and 6 bases lay between the germline ends. The germline CDR1 and CDR2 sequences are KGHSH and LQKENI. This CDR3 is built from 12 residues. The CDR3 loop is CASSPSAYEQYF. CDR3 sequence (DNA): TGTGCCAGCTCACCATCCGCTTACGAGCAGTACTTC.

As DNA, the CDR3 is TGTGCCAGCAGTTTCCGGGGGAACACTGAAGCTTTCTTT. Amino acids: CASSFRGNTEAFF. The V call is TRBV12-3 or TRBV12-4, the J call TRBJ1-1; no firm D call. The CDR3 extends over 13 amino acids. The V and J ends lost 3 bases and 1 base respectively, with 6 bases between them.

The chain recombines TRBV6-6 with TRBJ1-5; tentative D call: TRBD1 (6 bases). The length of the CDR3 is 12 residues. Germline-derived CDR1 and CDR2 are MNHNY and SVGAGI (reference sequence). The germline V and J ends were trimmed by 6 bases and 9 bases, with 12 bases remaining between them. The CDR3 sequence: CASSRDTRPQHF. The CDR3 nucleotides are TGTGCCAGCAGCCGGGACACTCGGCCCCAGCATTTT.

This clonotype was counted a few times. The chain links TRBV11-3 to TRBJ1-1, with a weak D call TRBD1 (5 bases). The CDR3 covers 14 residues. Germline CDR1 reads SGHNT; CDR2 reads YENEEA. V was cut by 0 bases and J by 4 bases, with 9 bases left in between. The CDR3 is CASSLDGGSTEAFF. The DNA for the CDR3 is TGTGCCAGCAGCTTAGATGGGGGTAGCACTGAAGCTTTCTTT.

This clonotype was detected a few times. This sequence joins TRBV30 and TRBJ1-4; D is ambiguous. Per the germline V gene, CDR1 is GTSNPN and CDR2 is SVGIG (reference sequence). V lost 2 bases to trimming and J lost 0 bases, with 4 bases between them. This CDR3 comprises 13 residues. The CDR3 spells CAWSRSTNEKLFF. CDR3 bases: TGTGCCTGGAGTCGGTCAACTAATGAAAAACTGTTTTTT.

This chain uses TRBV12-3 or TRBV12-4 with TRBJ1-1, with TRBD1 matching over 7 bases. V lost 7 bases and J lost 10; bases outside the gene matches: 9. The CDR3 consists of 12 residues. The CDR3 region is CASTRPGTVAFF. CDR3 DNA sequence: TGTGCCAGCACCCGGCCTGGGACAGTAGCTTTCTTT.

A few counts support this clonotype. The J gene is TRBJ1-3, the V gene TRBV4-1; no clear D gene. This CDR3 contains 17 residues. V was shortened by 1 base and J by 2 bases, with 15 bases between the two germline ends. The V gene's germline CDR1 is MGHRA and CDR2 YSYEKL. The CDR3 DNA sequence: TGCGCCAGCAGCCAAGGGCGTTCGCGCGTACCTGGAAACACCATATATTTT. Translation: CASSQGRSRVPGNTIYF.

This clonotype came up many times. The chain links TRBV2 to TRBJ1-6; 7 bases fit TRBD1. The CDR3 covers 14 residues. The junction had 6 bases not matched to a gene; V was cut back by 3 bases and J by 10 bases. Germline loops: CDR1 SNHLY, CDR2 FYNNEI. Here the CDR3 reads CASSDRTGSSPLHF. The DNA of the CDR3 is TGTGCCAGCAGTGACAGGACAGGCTCATCACCCCTCCACTTT.